This paragraph covers one T cell receptor beta chain sequence. The data were taken from a study of blood T cell repertoires in COVID-19. Profiled with immunoSEQ multiplex PCR; TCRdb holds only in-frame clones, not every one. The top ten hold roughly 3.7% of the sample, which has 210,000 or so clones, around nine tenths seen once. V lost 0 bases, J lost 8 bases, and 9 bases stayed unmatched. The CDR3 sequence is 16 residues long. Germline assignment: CDR1 SGDLS and CDR2 YYNGEE. This TCR was sampled from a woman in her twenties or thirties who had been exposed to COVID-19. The genes are TRBV9 and TRBJ2-1; 9 bases fit TRBD2. The sample was PBMCs or T cells enriched from blood (not recorded which). CDR3 loop: CASSVASGRRIDEQFF. The CDR3 DNA is TGTGCCAGCAGCGTAGCCAGCGGGAGGAGGATTGATGAGCAGTTCTTC.